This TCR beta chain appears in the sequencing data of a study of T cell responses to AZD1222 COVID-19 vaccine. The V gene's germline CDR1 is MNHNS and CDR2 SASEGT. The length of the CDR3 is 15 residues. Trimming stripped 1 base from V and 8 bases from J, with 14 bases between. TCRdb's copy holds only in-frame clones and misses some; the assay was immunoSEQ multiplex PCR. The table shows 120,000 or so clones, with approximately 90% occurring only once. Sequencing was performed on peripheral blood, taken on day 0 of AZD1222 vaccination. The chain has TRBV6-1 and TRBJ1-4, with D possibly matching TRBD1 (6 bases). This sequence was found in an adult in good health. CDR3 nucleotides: TGTGCCAGCAGTGAAGTACAGGGAGGTGGGGAAAAACTGTTTTTT. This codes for CASSEVQGGGEKLFF.